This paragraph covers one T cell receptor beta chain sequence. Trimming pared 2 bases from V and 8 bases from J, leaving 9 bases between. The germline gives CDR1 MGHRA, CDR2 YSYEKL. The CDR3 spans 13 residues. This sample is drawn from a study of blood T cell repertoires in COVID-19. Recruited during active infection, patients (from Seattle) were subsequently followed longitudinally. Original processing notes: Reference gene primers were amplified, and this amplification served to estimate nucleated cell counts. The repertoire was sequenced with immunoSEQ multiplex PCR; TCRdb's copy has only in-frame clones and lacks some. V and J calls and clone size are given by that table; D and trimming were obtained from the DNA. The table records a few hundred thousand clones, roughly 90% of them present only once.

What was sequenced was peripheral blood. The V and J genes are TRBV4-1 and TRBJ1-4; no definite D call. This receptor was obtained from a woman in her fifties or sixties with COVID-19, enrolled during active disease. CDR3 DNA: TGCGCCAGCAGCCAATGGGTGGGCGAAAAACTGTTTTTT. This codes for CASSQWVGEKLFF.